This paragraph covers one TCR beta chain sequence. Its target is not known. As for time point: baseline pretreatment blood. This sample's treatment: 15 Gy SBRT to primary tumor, nephrectomy 4 weeks later. Blood was sampled at baseline, 2 weeks and 4 weeks after SBRT. The tumor was a clear cell renal cell carcinoma. This record belongs to a study of radiation and T cells in renal cell carcinoma. Whole-study results and caveats: Top tumor clonotypes rose in blood 2 weeks post-radiation, then contracted.

Libraries were prepared by immunoSEQ multiplex PCR; TCRdb keeps only in-frame clonotypes and omits some of them. The table includes about 130,000 clones, more than 70% detected once. V lost 6 bases, J lost 1 base, and 12 bases lay in between. CDR1 and CDR2 (germline): MNHEY, SVGAGI. CDR3 length equals 14 residues. The sequence was collected from a woman in her fifties or sixties with renal cell carcinoma. The chain joins TRBV6-5 to TRBJ1-1, with no clear D. Sequenced material: blood, taken from a patient whose treatment included radiotherapy and nephrectomy. CDR3 nucleotide sequence: TGTGCCAGCAGAAGTGGGTGGGGGAACACTGAAGCTTTCTTT. Amino acids: CASRSGWGNTEAFF.